Presented here are 13 T cell receptor beta chains from one specimen sequenced in a study of T cell responses to AZD1222 COVID-19 vaccine. Here immunoSEQ multiplex PCR was the method, and the copy in TCRdb shows in-frame clones only, minus some. The sample lists around 99,000 clones, approximately 90% seen once, with 22% in the top ten. Source: peripheral blood, taken on day 0 of AZD1222 vaccination. These receptors all come from an adult in good health.

The chain joins TRBV10-3 to TRBJ1-2, with TRBD1 identical over 9 bases. Germline V gives CDR1 ENHRY, CDR2 SYGVKD. This CDR3 has 13 residues. V trimming: 8 bases; J trimming: 6 bases; junction bases outside the gene matches: 7. CDR3: CAIFPTGGDGYTF. The CDR3 DNA sequence: TGTGCCATCTTCCCTACAGGGGGCGATGGCTACACCTTC.

This chain joins TRBV19 and TRBJ2-1; the D is unclear. V lost 6 bases and J lost 5, with 11 bases in between. The CDR3 is 13 amino acids. Germline assignment: CDR1 LNHDA and CDR2 SQIVND (reference sequence). The CDR3 region is CASRGGGNNEQFF. As DNA, the CDR3 is TGTGCCAGTAGGGGTGGCGGAAACAATGAGCAGTTCTTC.

The chain is built from TRBV7-2 and TRBJ2-1, with 9 positions matching TRBD1. CDR1 is SGHTA and CDR2 is FQGNSA in the germline V gene. The CDR3 spans 15 residues. Unmatched junction bases numbered 6, after V lost 1 base and J lost 8 bases. CDR3 sequence reads: CASSLEGQGLDEQFF. The CDR3 DNA follows: TGTGCCAGCAGCTTAGAGGGACAGGGCTTGGATGAGCAGTTCTTC. Using reference TRBV7-2 and TRBJ2-1 for the parts outside the CDR3, the full variable domain is GAGVSQSPSNKVTEKGKDVELRCDPISGHTALYWYRQSLGQGLEFLIYFQGNSAPDKSGLPSDRFSAERTGGSVSTLTIQRTQQEDSAVYLCASSLEGQGLDEQFFGPGTRLTVL.

This chain links TRBV12-3 or TRBV12-4 with TRBJ1-2, with TRBD1 identical over 7 bases. The CDR3 contains 13 residues. The V segment lost 7 bases and the J segment 3 bases; nucleotides outside the gene matches: 5. The CDR3 nucleotides are TGTGCCAGCACCGTAGACAGGGACTATGGCTACACCTTC. It encodes CASTVDRDYGYTF.

The J gene is TRBJ1-1, the V gene TRBV4-3, with a possible D match to TRBD1 (6 bases). CDR1 and CDR2 from the germline V gene are LGHNA and YSLEER. The CDR3 length is 14 residues. Trimming cost V 0 bases and J 10 bases, with 15 bases left between them. CDR3 coding DNA: TGCGCCAGCAGCCAAGAACAGGGCGCCGAAAGAGCTTTCTTT. It is translated as CASSQEQGAERAFF.

The chain has TRBV21-1 and TRBJ1-4; the table's D call, TRBD1, has no DNA check behind it. TRBV21-1 is given as a pseudogene. This CDR3 is built from 16 residues. DNA for the CDR3: TGTGCCAGAATACCGACAGGCGAAGCAACTAATGAAAAACTGTTTTTT. This encodes CARIPTGEATNEKLFF.

The sample holds one count of this clone. The chain joins TRBV7-8 to TRBJ1-4; possible D gene TRBD1, 6 bases. Looked up from germline, CDR1 is SGHVS and CDR2 is FQNEAQ. The CDR3 length is 14 residues. V lost 0 bases and J lost 8, with 10 bases in between. The CDR3 sequence: CASSLAQGGEKLFF. The CDR3 bases are TGTGCCAGCAGCTTAGCACAGGGTGGAGAAAAACTGTTTTTT.

The chain employs TRBV27 and TRBJ2-5; 12 positions match TRBD2. From germline, CDR1 is MNHEY and CDR2 SMNVEV (reference sequence). The CDR3 has 18 residues. V was clipped by 5 bases and J by 0 bases; unmatched bases: 10. CDR3 protein: CASSPLAGGPQYQETQYF. The CDR3 DNA reads as TGTGCCAGCAGTCCTCTAGCGGGGGGGCCTCAGTACCAAGAGACCCAGTACTTC.

The chain employs TRBV7-9 and TRBJ1-6; 7 bases match TRBD1. Germline V lookup: CDR1 SEHNR, CDR2 FQNEAQ (reference sequence). The V gene end was trimmed by 6 bases and the J gene end by 3 bases; junction bases not matched to a gene: 11. The CDR3 extends over 17 amino acids. CDR3 nucleotide sequence: TGTGCCAGCAGTCTAGACCCGACAGGGAACTATAATTCACCCCTCCACTTT. Its translation: CASSLDPTGNYNSPLHF.

The CDR3 reads CASSGQGTGNTIYF. DNA of the CDR3: TGCGCCAGCAGTGGACAGGGAACTGGAAACACCATATATTTT. The chain joins TRBV10-1 to TRBJ1-3; 7 bases map to TRBD1. The CDR3 consists of 14 residues. Trimming at V came to 4 bases and at J to 2 bases, leaving 2 bases not matched to a gene. The V gene's germline CDR1 is WNHNN and CDR2 SYGVQD (reference sequence).

This clone occurred once. The chain combines TRBV19 with TRBJ2-7, with D perhaps TRBD1 (6 bases). The CDR3 covers 16 residues. Trimming shortened V by 5 bases and J by 1 base, and 18 bases separated the two germline ends. Germline CDR1 LNHDA, CDR2 SQIVND (reference sequence). The CDR3 region has the DNA TGTGCCAGTAGTTCCGGGTGGATCACAGGGTCCTACGAGCAGTACTTC. It translates to CASSSGWITGSYEQYF. The entire variable domain, with the rest obtained from reference TRBV19 and TRBJ2-7, is as follows: DGGITQSPKYLFRKEGQNVTLSCEQNLNHDAMYWYRQDPGQGLRLIYYSQIVNDFQKGDIAEGYSVSREKKESFPLTVTSAQKNPTAFYLCASSSGWITGSYEQYFGPGTRLTVT.

This clone was recorded only once. The rearrangement links TRBV18 to TRBJ2-1, with 8 positions matching TRBD2. V gave up 2 bases and J gave up 4 bases; unmatched junction bases: 7. In germline, CDR1 is KGHSH, CDR2 LQKENI. The CDR3 covers 16 residues. This chain's CDR3 is CASSPSGGALYNEQFF. CDR3 in DNA: TGTGCCAGCTCACCATCGGGAGGGGCTTTATACAATGAGCAGTTCTTC. The full variable domain, its missing parts supplied by reference TRBV18 and TRBJ2-1, is NAGVMQNPRHLVRRRGQEARLRCSPMKGHSHVYWYRQLPEEGLKFMVYLQKENIIDESGMPKERFSAEFPKEGPSILRIQQVVRGDSAAYFCASSPSGGALYNEQFFGPGTRLTVL.

J is TRBJ1-5 and V is TRBV19; the D is unclear. Germline V lookup: CDR1 LNHDA, CDR2 SQIVND (reference sequence). The CDR3 is 15 amino acids. The V and J ends lost 9 bases and 7 bases respectively, with 22 bases between them. DNA for the CDR3: TGTGCCAGCAAGTCTCTAACCCGGTCCGGGCAGCCCCAGCATTTT. Translating it yields CASKSLTRSGQPQHF.